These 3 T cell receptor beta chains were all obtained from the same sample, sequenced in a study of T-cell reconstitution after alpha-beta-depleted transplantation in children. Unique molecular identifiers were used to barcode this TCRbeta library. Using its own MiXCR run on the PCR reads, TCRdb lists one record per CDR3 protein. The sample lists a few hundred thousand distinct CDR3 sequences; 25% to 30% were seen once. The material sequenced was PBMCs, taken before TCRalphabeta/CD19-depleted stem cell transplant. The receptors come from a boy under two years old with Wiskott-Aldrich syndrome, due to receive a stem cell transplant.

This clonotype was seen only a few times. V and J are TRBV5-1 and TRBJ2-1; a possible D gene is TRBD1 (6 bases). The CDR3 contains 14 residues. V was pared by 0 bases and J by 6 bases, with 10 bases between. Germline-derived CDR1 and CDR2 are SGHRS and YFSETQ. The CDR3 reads CASSLALGGNEQFF. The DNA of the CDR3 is TGCGCCAGCAGCTTGGCCTTAGGGGGCAATGAGCAGTTCTTC.

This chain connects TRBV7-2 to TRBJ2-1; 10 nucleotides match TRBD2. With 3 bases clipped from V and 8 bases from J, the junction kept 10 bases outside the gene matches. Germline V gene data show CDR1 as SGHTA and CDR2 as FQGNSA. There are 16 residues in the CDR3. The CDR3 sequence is CASSFGASGSSYEQFF. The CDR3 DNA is TGTGCCAGCAGCTTTGGGGCTAGCGGGAGTAGTTATGAGCAGTTCTTC.

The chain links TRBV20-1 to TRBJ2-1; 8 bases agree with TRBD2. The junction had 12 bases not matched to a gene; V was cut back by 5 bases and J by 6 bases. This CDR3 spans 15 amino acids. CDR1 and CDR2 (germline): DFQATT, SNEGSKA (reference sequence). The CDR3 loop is CSASGLAGASNEQFF. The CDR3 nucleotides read TGCAGTGCTTCCGGACTAGCAGGGGCCTCCAATGAGCAGTTCTTC.